The present T cell receptor beta chain was sequenced within a study of blood T cell repertoires in COVID-19. Some clones are missing from TCRdb's copy, which holds only in-frame ones; the method was immunoSEQ multiplex PCR. The profile shows some 300,000 clones, approximately 86% of them singletons. J lost 5 bases, V lost 0 bases, and 4 bases had no gene match. In germline, CDR1 is SGDLS, CDR2 YYNGEE. The CDR3 is made up of 15 amino acids. This clone was found a few times. This chain joins TRBV9 and TRBJ2-2; 7 bases match TRBD1. Sequencing was performed on peripheral blood. The TCR sequence derives from a man between 18 and 29 years old with active or convalescent COVID-19. DNA of the CDR3: TGTGCCAGCAGCGTAGTAGGGGGCGCGACCGGGGAGCTGTTTTTT. Its protein product is CASSVVGGATGELFF. Filled out from reference TRBV9 and TRBJ2-2, the complete variable domain reads DSGVTQTPKHLITATGQRVTLRCSPRSGDLSVYWYQQSLDQGLQFLIQYYNGEERAKGNILERFSAQQFPDLHSELNLSSLELGDSALYFCASSVVGGATGELFFGEGSRLTVL.